These 27 T cell receptor beta chains were sequenced from one sample in a study of response to subunit inactivated influenza vaccine. TCRdb independently ran MiXCR on the RT-PCR reads; one entry per CDR3 protein. Here the sample spans about 500,000 distinct CDR3 sequences, approximately 15% being singletons. The input for sequencing was CD4+ T cells sorted from PBMCs, taken 23 to 25 months after vaccination. The receptors derive from a man aged 50-75 years who received an inactivated influenza vaccine.

J is TRBJ2-5 and V is TRBV11-2, with TRBD1 matching 7 bases. CDR3 size: 15 residues. V trimming: 4 bases; J trimming: 2 bases; junction bases outside the gene matches: 7. Germline V CDR1 and CDR2: SGHAT, FQNNGV. CDR3: CASSSIRGQQETQYF. The DNA for the CDR3 is TGTGCCAGCAGCTCGATCAGGGGACAGCAAGAGACCCAGTACTTC.

This chain joins TRBV7-8 and TRBJ2-2; the D is unclear. The germline gives CDR1 SGHVS, CDR2 FQNEAQ. The CDR3 runs to 16 residues. The V end lost 5 bases, the J end lost 2 bases, and 15 bases lay between the germline ends. The CDR3 here is CASSRKPLGNTGELFF. In DNA, the CDR3 is TGTGCCAGCAGCCGAAAGCCACTGGGAAACACCGGGGAGCTGTTTTTT.

The chain links TRBV20-1 to TRBJ2-1; 10 bases match TRBD2. This CDR3 region has 17 residues. Trimming at V came to 3 bases and at J to 0 bases, leaving 8 bases not matched to a gene. Germline CDR1 DFQATT, CDR2 SNEGSKA (reference sequence). The CDR3 DNA sequence: TGCAGTGCTAGCAACCCTAGCGGGGGCTACTCCTACAATGAGCAGTTCTTC. Its translation: CSASNPSGGYSYNEQFF.

This clonotype was seen at least ten times. The rearrangement uses TRBV6-4 and TRBJ2-2; D ambiguous. The CDR3 has 13 residues. Germline V gene sequence: CDR1 MRHNA, CDR2 SNTAGT. V lost 6 bases to trimming and J lost 3 bases, with 8 bases between them. The CDR3 DNA follows: TGTGCCAGCAGCCCAGACTACACCGGGGAGCTGTTTTTT. Translated, it gives CASSPDYTGELFF.

This clonotype has only a few counts. The rearrangement uses TRBV4-1 and TRBJ1-1; no clear D gene. The germline V and J ends were trimmed by 4 bases and 3 bases, with 9 bases remaining between them. The CDR3 is 13 amino acids. Germline V lookup: CDR1 MGHRA, CDR2 YSYEKL. CDR3 DNA: TGCGCCAGCAGCCTCGGATTGGACACTGAAGCTTTCTTT. Its translation is CASSLGLDTEAFF.

V is TRBV6-5 and J is TRBJ1-1; D may be TRBD1 (5 bases). Germline V gene lookup returns CDR1 MNHEY and CDR2 SVGAGI. Trimming pared 0 bases from V and 0 bases from J, leaving 11 bases between. This CDR3 has 16 residues. This chain's CDR3 is CASSYSGGLMNTEAFF. CDR3 bases: TGTGCCAGCAGTTACTCTGGGGGACTCATGAACACTGAAGCTTTCTTT.

The gene calls are TRBV5-1 and TRBJ1-2, with 11 bases fitting TRBD1. The germline V gene has CDR1 SGHRS and CDR2 YFSETQ. The V and J ends lost 2 bases and 8 bases, in that order; junction bases with no gene match: 11. The CDR3 is made up of 16 amino acids. This CDR3 reads CASSFSRDRGYSGYTF. CDR3 DNA sequence: TGCGCCAGCAGCTTTTCACGGGACAGGGGGTACTCCGGCTACACCTTC.

This clonotype turned up a few times. The gene calls are TRBV7-9 and TRBJ2-4; the D is unclear. V was pared by 5 bases and J by 1 base, with 15 bases between. The length of the CDR3 is 16 residues. Germline CDR1 is SEHNR and CDR2 is FQNEAQ (reference sequence). CDR3 region: CASSDQIGFAKNIQYF. Written as DNA, the CDR3 is TGTGCCAGCAGCGATCAGATAGGGTTTGCCAAAAACATTCAGTACTTC.

This clonotype was picked up a small number of times. This sequence joins TRBV6-2 or TRBV6-3 and TRBJ2-7; D could derive from TRBD1 or TRBD2 (5 bases each). Germline V gene lookup returns CDR1 MNHEY and CDR2 SVGEGT. Trimming took 4 bases from V and 4 from J, leaving 14 bases between them. The CDR3 consists of 14 residues. The CDR3 is CASSFREGPYEQYF. The CDR3 DNA sequence: TGTGCCAGCAGTTTCCGAGAGGGGCCATACGAGCAGTACTTC.

This rearrangement joins TRBV20-1 to TRBJ2-5, with D possibly TRBD1 on 5 matching bases. The CDR3 runs 15 residues. Per germline, CDR1 DFQATT and CDR2 SNEGSKA (reference sequence). V was clipped by 0 bases and J by 1 base, with 12 bases between them. CDR3 in amino acids: CSARDYGRVQETQYF. As DNA, the CDR3 is TGCAGTGCTAGAGATTATGGCAGGGTCCAAGAGACCCAGTACTTC.

J is TRBJ2-1 and V is TRBV7-2; tentatively, D is TRBD1 (6 bases). The CDR3 extends over 14 amino acids. Trimming took 3 bases from V and 9 from J, leaving 15 bases between them. Germline CDR1 is SGHTA and CDR2 is FQGNSA. Written as DNA, the CDR3 is TGTGCCAGCAGCTTGAAACAGGGCGTCGGTGAGCAGTTCTTC. The encoded protein is CASSLKQGVGEQFF.

This clonotype was counted between two and nine times. The chain carries TRBV20-1 and TRBJ2-2, with TRBD2 matching 13 bases. With V trimmed by 1 base and J by 6 bases, 2 bases remained unmatched. The CDR3 loop spans 15 amino acids. Germline CDR1 is DFQATT and CDR2 is SNEGSKA (reference sequence). This chain's CDR3 is CSARGTSGSAGELFF. CDR3 nucleotides: TGCAGTGCTAGAGGGACTAGCGGGAGCGCCGGGGAGCTGTTTTTT.

CDR3 nucleotides: TGTGCCAGTAGTATCAACGGCTACAATGAGCAGTTCTTC. This codes for CASSINGYNEQFF. The chain carries TRBV19 and TRBJ2-1; D is unclear. In germline, CDR1 is LNHDA, CDR2 SQIVND (reference sequence). This CDR3 has 13 amino acids. V gave up 3 bases and J gave up 3 bases, with 6 bases separating them.

J is TRBJ2-1 and V is TRBV5-6; a possible D gene is TRBD2 (5 bases). The CDR3 is 13 residues long. The ends were cut back, 5 bases at V and 4 bases at J, with 10 bases in the middle. Germline loops: CDR1 SGHDT, CDR2 YYEEEE. The CDR3 sequence: CASRSGLYNEQFF. CDR3 nucleotide sequence: TGTGCCAGCAGATCCGGACTTTACAATGAGCAGTTCTTC.

This clonotype was observed many times. This chain links TRBV6-1 with TRBJ2-7; 7 bases are shared with TRBD1. The germline CDR1 and CDR2 sequences are MNHNS and SASEGT. The junction had 5 bases not matched to a gene; V was cut back by 6 bases and J by 0 bases. This CDR3 has 14 residues. The CDR3 spells CASSRDSSSYEQYF. Written as DNA, the CDR3 is TGTGCCAGCAGCCGGGACAGCAGCTCCTACGAGCAGTACTTC.

A few counts support this clonotype. The chain couples TRBV4-3 to TRBJ1-5; D perhaps matches TRBD1 (6 bases). The CDR3 consists of 16 residues. The V end lost 0 bases, the J end lost 2 bases, and 11 bases lay between the germline ends. Germline V gene data show CDR1 as LGHNA and CDR2 as YSLEER. CDR3 residues: CASSQDWGRRNQPQHF. The DNA of the CDR3 is TGCGCCAGCAGCCAAGATTGGGGGCGGCGCAATCAGCCCCAGCATTTT.

V and J are TRBV10-3 and TRBJ2-3; 9 bases fit TRBD1. Germline assignment: CDR1 ENHRY and CDR2 SYGVKD. V lost 7 bases, J lost 3 bases, and 2 bases stayed unmatched. The CDR3 extends over 13 amino acids. The CDR3 coding sequence is TGTGCCATCAAAGGACAGGGGACAGATACGCAGTATTTT. As protein: CAIKGQGTDTQYF.

This clonotype turned up a few times. The chain is built from TRBV12-5 and TRBJ2-1; D is unclear. Germline V gene sequence: CDR1 LGHNT, CDR2 FRNRAP. Between the trimmed V and J ends, which lost 6 bases and 7 bases, there was a span of 13 bases. CDR3 size: 13 residues. This CDR3 reads CASGNSARNEQFF. As DNA, the CDR3 is TGTGCTAGTGGAAACAGCGCCCGGAATGAGCAGTTCTTC.

The chain links TRBV7-2 to TRBJ2-3, with TRBD2 matching 13 bases. The trim removed 5 bases at V and 7 bases at J, leaving 9 bases unmatched. The CDR3 is 16 amino acids. Looked up from germline, CDR1 is SGHTA and CDR2 is FQGNSA. CDR3 sequence: CASSAQLAGGRNTQYF. The CDR3 DNA reads as TGTGCCAGCAGCGCCCAACTAGCGGGGGGGCGAAATACGCAGTATTTT.

This clonotype was counted a few times. The rearrangement links TRBV5-1 to TRBJ2-7, with TRBD2 matching over 11 bases. With 4 bases clipped from V and 3 bases from J, the junction kept 3 bases outside the gene matches. Looked up from germline, CDR1 is SGHRS and CDR2 is YFSETQ. CDR3 length equals 14 residues. CDR3 protein: CASSPGLADYEQYF. The DNA for the CDR3 is TGCGCCAGCAGCCCGGGACTAGCGGACTACGAGCAGTACTTC.

The V call is TRBV6-2 or TRBV6-3, the J call TRBJ2-3; D may be TRBD1 (7 bases). V lost 7 bases and J lost 7, with 24 bases in between. CDR1 and CDR2 from the germline V gene are MNHEY and SVGEGT. The CDR3 spans 16 residues. CDR3: CASNLGPNRGGNTQYF. CDR3 in DNA: TGTGCCAGCAACTTGGGACCAAACAGGGGCGGGAATACGCAGTATTTT.

This clonotype came up a few times. The chain is built from TRBV11-3 and TRBJ2-2, with D hard to call. The V gene's germline CDR1 is SGHNT and CDR2 YENEEA. The V end was cut by 4 bases, the J end by 3 bases, with 6 bases between. This CDR3 is 13 amino acids long. The CDR3 DNA reads as TGTGCCAGCAGCTCTCAAGACACCGGGGAGCTGTTTTTT. It specifies CASSSQDTGELFF.

As concerns this clonotype: Its ends do not fully match the called genes, so a read error is possible. V usage is TRBV6-6 and J usage is TRBJ2-1; D call uncertain. Germline lookup yields CDR1 MNHNY and CDR2 SVGAGI (reference sequence). CDR3 length: 13 amino acids. DNA of the CDR3: TGTGCCAGCAGTCCCTCCTCCTACAATAAGCAGTTCTTC. It encodes CASSPSSYNKQFF.

This clonotype was seen a handful of times. The rearrangement joins TRBV3-1 to TRBJ2-7; the D gene is possibly TRBD2 (6 bases). Germline values: CDR1 LGHDT, CDR2 YNNKEL (reference sequence). This CDR3 has 16 residues. The V and J ends lost 1 base and 3 bases respectively, with 16 bases between them. The CDR3 reads CASSQVEAGLNYEQYF. DNA of the CDR3: TGTGCCAGCAGCCAAGTTGAGGCGGGGCTAAACTACGAGCAGTACTTC.

Only a few counts were recorded for this clonotype. The rearrangement links TRBV7-2 to TRBJ2-1; the match to TRBD2 covers 11 bases. The CDR3 runs to 15 residues. Germline V gene sequence: CDR1 SGHTA, CDR2 FQGNSA. Trimming at V came to 10 bases and at J to 6 bases, leaving 11 bases not matched to a gene. The CDR3 DNA reads TGTGCCACCAAAAAGGTACTAGCGGGAGCCAATGAGCAGTTCTTC. This encodes CATKKVLAGANEQFF. Together with reference TRBV7-2 and TRBJ2-1, the CDR3 gives the full variable domain: GAGVSQSPSNKVTEKGKDVELRCDPISGHTALYWYRQSLGQGLEFLIYFQGNSAPDKSGLPSDRFSAERTGGSVSTLTIQRTQQEDSAVYLCATKKVLAGANEQFFGPGTRLTVL.

V gene TRBV4-3 combines with J gene TRBJ2-5; the D gene is possibly TRBD2 (5 bases). Between the trimmed V and J ends, which lost 4 bases and 1 base, there was a span of 10 bases. Germline V gene data show CDR1 as LGHNA and CDR2 as YSLEER. The CDR3 runs 14 residues. CDR3 sequence reads: CASSPSGFQETQYF. The CDR3 nucleotides read TGCGCCAGCAGCCCGTCGGGGTTCCAAGAGACCCAGTACTTC.

This clonotype has only a few counts. The chain couples TRBV6-1 to TRBJ2-1, with 14 bases fitting TRBD2. This CDR3 region has 17 residues. Germline trimming cut 6 bases from V and 11 bases from J; bases unmatched to any gene: 15. Germline assignment: CDR1 MNHNS and CDR2 SASEGT. The DNA of the CDR3 is TGTGCCAGCAGACCGACCGGGACTAGCGGGAGCTATATACAGCAGTTCTTC. Protein sequence: CASRPTGTSGSYIQQFF.